This T cell receptor (beta chain) was profiled in a study of blood T cells in healthy people across ages. At the level of the study: With template switching, about one barcoded beta molecule was captured per two T cells.

Peripheral blood, about 9.4 milliliters per donor, was collected. Total RNA was isolated from each sample in quantities of at least 6 micrograms. It was with a sample-barcoded 5' primer and a J-beta primer mix that a second PCR of roughly 7 to 12 cycles was run. TCRdb itself ran the 5' RACE reads through MiXCR, one entry per CDR3 protein. The repertoire holds roughly 730,000 distinct CDR3 sequences, with just over 55% as singletons. The sequencing sample was made of blood. This sequence originates from a man in his forties in good health.

As DNA, the CDR3 is TGTGCCAGCTTCGGAGGATACGAGCAGTACTTC. Protein sequence: CASFGGYEQYF. This sequence joins TRBV7-8 and TRBJ2-7; TRBD2 might be the D (5 bases). V was shortened by 8 bases and J by 4 bases, with 9 bases between the two germline ends. Germline loops: CDR1 SGHVS, CDR2 FQNEAQ. The CDR3 runs 11 residues.